A single sample gave rise to the 15 T cell receptor beta chains below, sequenced in a study of regulatory T cells in long-lasting Graves disease. Time point specified: newly diagnosed GD, antithyroid drugs for less than 3 months. RNA extracted from PBMCs served as the sequencing template. CDR3-region Arm-PCR and iRepertoire HTBI primers produced the TCR beta libraries. TCRdb passed the multiplex PCR reads through MiXCR, listing each CDR3 protein once. The top ten clones hold approximately 9.3% of a sample with 530,000 or so distinct CDR3 sequences, roughly 13% of them seen once. These data were also reused for a study on T cells in Graves' hyperthyroidism and ophthalmopathy.

The sequencing used peripheral blood mononuclear cells (PBMCs), collected at new diagnosis, from a patient treated with antithyroid drugs. The receptors derive from a man aged 25 to 40 with Graves disease.

This clonotype has a count of ten or more. The chain uses TRBV6-1 and TRBJ2-7; 8 nucleotides match TRBD1. Germline loops: CDR1 MNHNS, CDR2 SASEGT. J lost 7 bases, V lost 11 bases, and 16 bases had no gene match. The CDR3 is made up of 14 amino acids. CDR3 sequence (DNA): TGTGCCTCCCGGACAGGGACCCCCGTAGGGGAGCAGTACTTC. This translates into CASRTGTPVGEQYF.

The sample holds many counts of this clonotype. The chain joins TRBV29-1 to TRBJ2-3; tentatively, D is TRBD1 or TRBD2 (5 bases each). Trimming shortened V by 1 base and J by 1 base, and 9 bases separated the two germline ends. This CDR3 has 14 residues. Germline CDR1 and CDR2: SQVTM and ANQGSEA. CDR3 residues: CSVEVGAGTDTQYF. The CDR3 coding sequence is TGCAGCGTTGAAGTCGGGGCGGGCACAGATACGCAGTATTTT.

This chain uses TRBV12-3 or TRBV12-4 with TRBJ1-5, with 11 nucleotides matching TRBD1. The V and J ends lost 6 bases and 3 bases, in that order; junction bases with no gene match: 7. The CDR3 extends over 16 amino acids. The CDR3 DNA sequence: TGTGCCAGCAGCCCGACGGACAGGGGGCCCAATCAGCCCCAGCATTTT. Its protein is CASSPTDRGPNQPQHF.

This clonotype was observed many times. This chain joins TRBV5-1 and TRBJ2-6; D is ambiguous. V was shortened by 3 bases and J by 0 bases, with 13 bases between the two germline ends. CDR1 and CDR2 from the germline V gene are SGHRS and YFSETQ. CDR3 length: 17 residues. The CDR3 sequence: CASSSFALGSGANVLTF. CDR3 DNA sequence: TGCGCCAGCAGCTCTTTCGCCTTGGGCTCTGGGGCCAACGTCCTGACTTTC.

This clonotype was counted many times. The CDR3 here is CASSYSTEQFF. The CDR3 DNA reads TGTGCCAGCAGTTACTCGACTGAGCAGTTCTTC. The chain carries TRBV6-2 or TRBV6-3 and TRBJ2-1; D gene uncertain. Germline V gene sequence: CDR1 MNHEY, CDR2 SVGEGT. The CDR3 runs to 11 residues. The V and J ends lost 0 bases and 9 bases respectively, with 3 bases between them.

The chain couples TRBV10-3 to TRBJ2-7; the match to TRBD1 covers 8 bases. This CDR3 region has 13 residues. Germline loops: CDR1 ENHRY, CDR2 SYGVKD. With V trimmed by 4 bases and J by 5 bases, 4 bases remained unmatched. CDR3 residues: CAISGDRSHEQYF. In DNA, the CDR3 is TGTGCCATCAGTGGGGACAGGTCCCACGAGCAGTACTTC.

This clonotype turned up a few times. The J gene is TRBJ1-1, the V gene TRBV18, with D possibly matching TRBD1 (6 bases). V was pared by 4 bases and J by 8 bases, with 17 bases between. Germline-derived CDR1 and CDR2 are KGHSH and LQKENI. There are 14 residues in the CDR3. The CDR3 nucleotides read TGTGCCAGCTCACTAGGAGGGGGTAGTGAAGAAGCTTTCTTT. Protein product: CASSLGGGSEEAFF.

This clonotype occurred many times. V gene TRBV29-1 combines with J gene TRBJ2-1; D is possibly TRBD2 (5 bases). Germline CDR1 reads SQVTM; CDR2 reads ANQGSEA. This CDR3 is built from 12 residues. Trimming stripped 3 bases from V and 10 bases from J, with 13 bases between. The CDR3 protein is CSVESSGGEQFF. For the CDR3, the DNA is TGCAGCGTTGAGAGTTCTGGAGGCGAGCAGTTCTTC.

This clonotype was recorded many times. The chain uses TRBV29-1 and TRBJ2-3, with a tentative D call TRBD1 (5 bases). The ends were cut back, 0 bases at V and 4 bases at J, with 11 bases in the middle. Germline-derived CDR1 and CDR2 are SQVTM and ANQGSEA. The CDR3 is 14 residues long. CDR3 sequence reads: CSVEEGRAADTQYF. DNA of the CDR3: TGCAGCGTTGAAGAAGGCAGGGCCGCAGATACGCAGTATTTT.

This clonotype was seen a handful of times. The chain couples TRBV30 to TRBJ2-7; D is uncertain. CDR3 length: 12 residues. Germline V lookup: CDR1 GTSNPN, CDR2 SVGIG (reference sequence). Trimming cost V 8 bases and J 2 bases, with 13 bases left between them. The CDR3 region is CAAQVPPYEQYF. The CDR3 DNA reads TGTGCCGCTCAGGTCCCACCCTACGAGCAGTACTTC.

This clonotype was seen ten or more times. The rearrangement joins TRBV20-1 to TRBJ2-7; D perhaps matches TRBD1 (5 bases). Trimming pared 6 bases from V and 2 bases from J, leaving 11 bases between. The CDR3 covers 12 residues. Germline lookup yields CDR1 DFQATT and CDR2 SNEGSKA (reference sequence). CDR3 nucleotide sequence: TGCAGTGCCCTGGACACACCCTACGAGCAGTACTTC. Amino acids: CSALDTPYEQYF.

This clonotype was seen only a few times. This chain connects TRBV9 to TRBJ1-6; maybe TRBD1 (5 bases). Trimming shortened V by 0 bases and J by 6 bases, and 7 bases separated the two germline ends. This CDR3 has 14 amino acids. Germline V CDR1 and CDR2: SGDLS, YYNGEE. The CDR3 loop is CASSVGGINSPLHF. The DNA of the CDR3 is TGTGCCAGCAGCGTAGGGGGGATTAATTCACCCCTCCACTTT.

The V call is TRBV6-1, the J call TRBJ2-1; a weak D match, TRBD2 (6 bases). Germline values: CDR1 MNHNS, CDR2 SASEGT. The CDR3 is 13 residues long. Between the trimmed V and J ends, which lost 8 bases and 5 bases, there was a span of 13 bases. CDR3 sequence: CASRRTTDNEQFF. For the CDR3, the DNA is TGTGCCAGCCGTCGGACTACCGACAATGAGCAGTTCTTC.

This clonotype was counted at least ten times. This chain uses TRBV6-1 with TRBJ2-1; 11 bases are shared with TRBD2. CDR1 and CDR2 (germline): MNHNS, SASEGT. Trimming removed 11 bases from V and 13 bases from J; junction bases left unmatched: 13. The CDR3 length is 13 residues. CDR3 DNA: TGTGCCTGCGGGACTAGCGGCCCCCGGACCCAGTTCTTC. It translates to CACGTSGPRTQFF.

This clonotype was recorded a few times. The V gene is TRBV3-1, the J gene TRBJ2-6; D unresolved. Trimming pared 2 bases from V and 2 bases from J, leaving 10 bases between. The CDR3 totals 16 residues. Germline CDR1 and CDR2: LGHDT and YNNKEL (reference sequence). The CDR3 DNA follows: TGTGCCAGCAGCCAATTCAAGCAGCCTGGGGCCAACGTCCTGACTTTC. Translating gives CASSQFKQPGANVLTF.